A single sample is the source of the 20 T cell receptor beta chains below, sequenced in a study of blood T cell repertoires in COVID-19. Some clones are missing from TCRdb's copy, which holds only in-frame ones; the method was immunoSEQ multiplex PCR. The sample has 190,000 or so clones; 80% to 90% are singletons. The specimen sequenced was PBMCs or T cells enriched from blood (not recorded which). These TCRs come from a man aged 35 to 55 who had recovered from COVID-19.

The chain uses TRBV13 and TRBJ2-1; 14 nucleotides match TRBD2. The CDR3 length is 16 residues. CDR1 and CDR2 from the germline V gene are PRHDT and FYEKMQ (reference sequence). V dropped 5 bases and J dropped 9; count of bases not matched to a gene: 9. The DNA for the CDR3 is TGTGCCAGCAGCCCAGGGACTAGCGGGGGCAGGAGTGAGCAGTTCTTC. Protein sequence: CASSPGTSGGRSEQFF.

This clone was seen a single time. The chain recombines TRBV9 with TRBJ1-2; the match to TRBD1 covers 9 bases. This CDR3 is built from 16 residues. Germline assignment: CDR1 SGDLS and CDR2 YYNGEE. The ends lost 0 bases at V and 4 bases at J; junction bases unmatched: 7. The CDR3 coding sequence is TGTGCCAGCAGCGTAGCTTTGGGACAGGGCGGCTATGGCTACACCTTC. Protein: CASSVALGQGGYGYTF.

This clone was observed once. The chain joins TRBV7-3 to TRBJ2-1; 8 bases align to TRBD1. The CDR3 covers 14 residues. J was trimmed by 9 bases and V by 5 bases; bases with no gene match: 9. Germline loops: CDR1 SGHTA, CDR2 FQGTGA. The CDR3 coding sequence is TGTGCCAGCAGCGGAGGACAGGGCGAGGGTGAGCAGTTCTTC. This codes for CASSGGQGEGEQFF.

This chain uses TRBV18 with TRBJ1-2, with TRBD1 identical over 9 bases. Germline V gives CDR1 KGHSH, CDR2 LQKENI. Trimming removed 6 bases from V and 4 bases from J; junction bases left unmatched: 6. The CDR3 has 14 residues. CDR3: CASSQTGGGYGYTF. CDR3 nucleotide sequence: TGTGCCAGCTCGCAGACAGGGGGTGGCTATGGCTACACCTTC.

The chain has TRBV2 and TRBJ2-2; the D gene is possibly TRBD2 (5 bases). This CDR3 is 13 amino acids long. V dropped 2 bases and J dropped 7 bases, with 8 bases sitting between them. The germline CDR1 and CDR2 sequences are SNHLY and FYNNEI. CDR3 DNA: TGTGCCAGCAGTGAAAGGGAGTACGGGGAGCTGTTTTTT. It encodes CASSEREYGELFF. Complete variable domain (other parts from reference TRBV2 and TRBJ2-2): EPEVTQTPSHQVTQMGQEVILRCVPISNHLYFYWYRQILGQKVEFLVSFYNNEISEKSEIFDDQFSVERPDGSNFTLKIRSTKLEDSAMYFCASSEREYGELFFGEGSRLTVL.

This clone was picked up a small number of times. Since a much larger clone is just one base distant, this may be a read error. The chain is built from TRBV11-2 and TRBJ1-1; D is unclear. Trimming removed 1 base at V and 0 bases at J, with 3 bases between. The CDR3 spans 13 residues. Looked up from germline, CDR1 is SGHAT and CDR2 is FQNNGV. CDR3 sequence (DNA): TGTGCCAGCAGCTTAGGGCTGAACACTGAAGCTTTCTTT. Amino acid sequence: CASSLGLNTEAFF. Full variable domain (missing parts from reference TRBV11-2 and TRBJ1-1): EAGVAQSPRYKIIEKRQSVAFWCNPISGHATLYWYQQILGQGPKLLIQFQNNGVVDDSQLPKDRFSAERLKGVDSTLKIQPAKLEDSAVYLCASSLGLNTEAFFGQGTRLTVV.

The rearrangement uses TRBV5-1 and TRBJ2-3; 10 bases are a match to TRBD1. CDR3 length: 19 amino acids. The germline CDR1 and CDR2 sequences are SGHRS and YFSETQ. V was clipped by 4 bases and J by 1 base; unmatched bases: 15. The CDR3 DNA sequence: TGCGCCAGCAGCCGCCCGCCGGGACAGGGGCTTGTTGGCACAGATACGCAGTATTTT. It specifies CASSRPPGQGLVGTDTQYF.

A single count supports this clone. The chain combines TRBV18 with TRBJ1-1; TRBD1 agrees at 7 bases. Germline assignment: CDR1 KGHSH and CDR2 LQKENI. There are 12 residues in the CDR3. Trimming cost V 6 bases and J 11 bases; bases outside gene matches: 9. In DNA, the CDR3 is TGTGCCAGCTCCCCTACCGACAGGGATGCTTTCTTT. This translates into CASSPTDRDAFF. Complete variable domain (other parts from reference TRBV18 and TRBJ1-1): NAGVMQNPRHLVRRRGQEARLRCSPMKGHSHVYWYRQLPEEGLKFMVYLQKENIIDESGMPKERFSAEFPKEGPSILRIQQVVRGDSAAYFCASSPTDRDAFFGQGTRLTVV.

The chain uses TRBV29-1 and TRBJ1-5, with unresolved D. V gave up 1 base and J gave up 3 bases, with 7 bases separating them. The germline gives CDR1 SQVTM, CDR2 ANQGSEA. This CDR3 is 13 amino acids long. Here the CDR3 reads CSVEVVVNQPQHF. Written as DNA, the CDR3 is TGCAGCGTTGAAGTGGTAGTCAATCAGCCCCAGCATTTT.

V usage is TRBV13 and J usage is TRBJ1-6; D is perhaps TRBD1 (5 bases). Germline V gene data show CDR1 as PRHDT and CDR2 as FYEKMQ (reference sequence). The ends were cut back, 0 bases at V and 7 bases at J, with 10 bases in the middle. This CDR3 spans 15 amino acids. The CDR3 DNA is TGTGCCAGCAGCTTAGGCGCGGGGGACAATTCACCCCTCCACTTT. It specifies CASSLGAGDNSPLHF.

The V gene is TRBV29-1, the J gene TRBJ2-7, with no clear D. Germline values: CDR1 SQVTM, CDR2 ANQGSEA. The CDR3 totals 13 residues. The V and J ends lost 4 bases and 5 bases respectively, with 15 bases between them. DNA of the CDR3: TGCAGCGTTGGCGCCATGCTGTCCGACGAGCAGTACTTC. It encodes CSVGAMLSDEQYF.

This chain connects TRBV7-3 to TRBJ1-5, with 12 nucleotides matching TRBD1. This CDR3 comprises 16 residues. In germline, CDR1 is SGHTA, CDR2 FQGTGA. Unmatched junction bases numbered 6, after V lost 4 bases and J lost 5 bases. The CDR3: CASSSRDRGQDQPQHF. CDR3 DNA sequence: TGTGCCAGCAGCTCCAGGGACAGGGGGCAGGATCAGCCCCAGCATTTT.

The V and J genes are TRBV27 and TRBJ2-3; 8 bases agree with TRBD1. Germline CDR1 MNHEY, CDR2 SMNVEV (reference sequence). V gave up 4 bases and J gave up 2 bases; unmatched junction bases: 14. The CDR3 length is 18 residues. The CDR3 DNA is TGTGCCAGCAGTTCACTCTCAGGGGGCCCCGACCCCACAGATACGCAGTATTTT. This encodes CASSSLSGGPDPTDTQYF.

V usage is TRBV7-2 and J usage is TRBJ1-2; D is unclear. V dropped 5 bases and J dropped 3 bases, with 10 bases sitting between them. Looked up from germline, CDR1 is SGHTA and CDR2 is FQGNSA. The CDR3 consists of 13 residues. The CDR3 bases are TGTGCCAGCAGCCCTGCGCAGGACTATGGCTACACCTTC. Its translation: CASSPAQDYGYTF. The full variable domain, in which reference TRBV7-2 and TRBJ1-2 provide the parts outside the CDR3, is GAGVSQSPSNKVTEKGKDVELRCDPISGHTALYWYRQSLGQGLEFLIYFQGNSAPDKSGLPSDRFSAERTGGSVSTLTIQRTQQEDSAVYLCASSPAQDYGYTFGSGTRLTVV.

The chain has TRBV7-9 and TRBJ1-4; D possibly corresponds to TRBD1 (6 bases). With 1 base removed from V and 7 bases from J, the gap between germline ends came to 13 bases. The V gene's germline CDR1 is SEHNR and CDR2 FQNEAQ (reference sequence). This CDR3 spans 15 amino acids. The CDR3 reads CASSLGTGSGEKLFF. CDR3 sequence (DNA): TGTGCCAGCAGCTTAGGAACAGGGTCGGGTGAAAAACTGTTTTTT.

CDR3 sequence reads: CASSPIQTGDEQYF. The CDR3 DNA is TGTGCCAGCAGTCCTATCCAAACGGGGGACGAGCAGTACTTC. This rearrangement joins TRBV2 to TRBJ2-7, with a weak D call TRBD2 (6 bases). Trimming left V 5 bases short and J 5 bases short, with 16 bases between. Per the germline V gene, CDR1 is SNHLY and CDR2 is FYNNEI. The CDR3 sequence is 14 residues long.

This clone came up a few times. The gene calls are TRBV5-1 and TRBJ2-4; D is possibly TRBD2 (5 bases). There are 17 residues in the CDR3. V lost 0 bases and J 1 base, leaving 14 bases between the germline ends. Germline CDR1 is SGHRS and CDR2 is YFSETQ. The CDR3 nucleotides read TGCGCCAGCAGCTTGGGTTTTGGCGGAGGTGCCAAAAACATTCAGTACTTC. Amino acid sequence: CASSLGFGGGAKNIQYF. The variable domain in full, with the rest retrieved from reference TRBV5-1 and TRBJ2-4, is KAGVTQTPRYLIKTRGQQVTLSCSPISGHRSVSWYQQTPGQGLQFLFEYFSETQRNKGNFPGRFSGRQFSNSRSEMNVSTLELGDSALYLCASSLGFGGGAKNIQYFGAGTRLSVL.

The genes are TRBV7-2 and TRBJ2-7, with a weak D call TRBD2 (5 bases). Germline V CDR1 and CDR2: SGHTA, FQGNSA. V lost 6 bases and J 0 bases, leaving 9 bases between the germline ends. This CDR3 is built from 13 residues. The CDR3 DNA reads TGTGCCAGCAGGCCAGCGGCCTCCTACGAGCAGTACTTC. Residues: CASRPAASYEQYF.

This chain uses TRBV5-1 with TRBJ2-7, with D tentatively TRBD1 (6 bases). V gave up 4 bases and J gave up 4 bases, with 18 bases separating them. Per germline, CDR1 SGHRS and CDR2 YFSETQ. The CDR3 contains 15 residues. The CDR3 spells CASSPGPGDIYEQYF. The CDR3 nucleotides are TGCGCCAGCAGCCCCGGACCAGGGGATATATACGAGCAGTACTTC.

The CDR3 DNA follows: TGTGCCTGGAGTAGCGGAGGGCAGCCCTATGGCTACACCTTC. This encodes CAWSSGGQPYGYTF. The rearrangement joins TRBV30 to TRBJ1-2; D gene ambiguous. The CDR3 runs to 14 residues. CDR1 and CDR2 (germline): GTSNPN, SVGIG (reference sequence). Between the trimmed V and J ends, which lost 2 bases and 4 bases, there was a span of 14 bases.